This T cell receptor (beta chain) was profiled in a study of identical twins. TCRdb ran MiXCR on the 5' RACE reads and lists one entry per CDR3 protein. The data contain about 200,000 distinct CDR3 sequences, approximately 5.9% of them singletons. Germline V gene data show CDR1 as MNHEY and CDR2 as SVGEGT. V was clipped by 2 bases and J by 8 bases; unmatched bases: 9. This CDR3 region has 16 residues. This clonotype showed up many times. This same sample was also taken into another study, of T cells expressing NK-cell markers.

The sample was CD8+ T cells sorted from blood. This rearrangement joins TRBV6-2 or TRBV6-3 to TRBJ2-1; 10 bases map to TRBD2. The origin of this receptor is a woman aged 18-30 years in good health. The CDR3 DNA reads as TGTGCCAGCAGTTACCTCACTAGCGGGGTAAAGGATGAGCAGTTCTTC. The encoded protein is CASSYLTSGVKDEQFF.